This T cell receptor beta chain is drawn from a study of cytomegalovirus exposure and HLA in healthy donors. Background on the study: As released early, the data held around 80 million unique TCRs from HLA-typed donors. General study results and limits: Among CMV-associated TCR beta chains, most appeared HLA-restricted in a later analysis.

With 60 Vbeta and 13 Jbeta primers, the PCR was carried out. Assay: immunoSEQ multiplex PCR; the TCRdb copy retains only in-frame clones and omits some. The sample has 95,000 to 150,000 clones, about four fifths seen once. The CDR3 extends over 13 amino acids. Trimming stripped 7 bases from V and 4 bases from J, with 14 bases between. The germline gives CDR1 LNHDA, CDR2 SQIVND (reference sequence). Concerning this clone: The target antigen is unknown.

The receptor's source is a woman between 35 and 50 years old in good health and CMV-seropositive. The sequencing sample was made of PBMCs. The chain carries TRBV19 and TRBJ2-7; no clear D gene. DNA for the CDR3: TGTGCCAGTACCTCCCCGGAGAAATACGAGCAGTACTTC. It translates to CASTSPEKYEQYF.